This TCR beta chain was identified during a study of T-cell reconstitution after alpha-beta-depleted transplantation in children. Findings and caveats of the study: Surviving recipient cells, namely T cells and thymic progenitors, were the source of high day-60 TCRbeta diversity in some patients. One year post-transplant, T-cell counts and diversity were largely derived from T cells produced anew. It was reported that alpha-beta T cells came from several hundred expanded graft clones (about two months after transplant).

Per germline, CDR1 DFQATT and CDR2 SNEGSKA (reference sequence). J lost 1 base, V lost 1 base, and 3 bases had no gene match. The CDR3 contains 14 residues. Unique molecular identifiers were used in preparing the TCRbeta library. A single record per CDR3 protein comes from TCRdb applying MiXCR to the PCR reads. In the table there are about 980,000 distinct CDR3 sequences, roughly 29% of which are singletons. Notes on this clonotype: The antigen is not known.

The source material was PBMCs, mostly from graft donor cells, sampled 360 days after TCRalphabeta/CD19-depleted stem cell transplant. The clonotype comes from a boy less than two years old who had a stem cell transplant for SCID, so the T cells may come from the graft donor. The chain is built from TRBV20-1 and TRBJ2-5, with 7 bases lining up with TRBD2. The CDR3 sequence is CSARGGRAQETQYF. CDR3 DNA: TGCAGTGCTAGAGGGGGGAGGGCCCAAGAGACCCAGTACTTC.